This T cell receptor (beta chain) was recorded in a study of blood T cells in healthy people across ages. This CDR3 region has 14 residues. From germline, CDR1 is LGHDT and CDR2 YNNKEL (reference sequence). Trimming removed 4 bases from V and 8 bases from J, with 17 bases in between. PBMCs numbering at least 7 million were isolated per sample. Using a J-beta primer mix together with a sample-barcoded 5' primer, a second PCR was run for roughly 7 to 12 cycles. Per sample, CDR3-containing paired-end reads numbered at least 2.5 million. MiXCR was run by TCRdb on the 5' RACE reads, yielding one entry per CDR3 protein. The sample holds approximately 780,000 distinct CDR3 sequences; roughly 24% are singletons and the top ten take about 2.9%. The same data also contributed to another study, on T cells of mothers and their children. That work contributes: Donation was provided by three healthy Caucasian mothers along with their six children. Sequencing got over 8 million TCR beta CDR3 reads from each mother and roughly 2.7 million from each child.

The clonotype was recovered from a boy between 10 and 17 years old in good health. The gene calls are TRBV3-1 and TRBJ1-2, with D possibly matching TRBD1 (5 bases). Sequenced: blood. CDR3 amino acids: CASSPEDRNRGYTF. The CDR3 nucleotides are TGTGCCAGCAGCCCCGAAGACAGAAACAGGGGCTACACCTTC.